At least ten counts were recorded for the clone carrying this TCR beta chain. This specimen belongs to a study of molecular identifiers for immune sequencing clone quantification. TCRdb called the PCR reads again in MiXCR, with one record for every CDR3 protein. The repertoire holds 60,000 to 65,000 distinct CDR3 sequences, with 15% to 20% as singletons. V shed 5 bases and J 8 bases; nucleotides not matched to a gene: 7. The germline V gene encodes CDR1 KGHDR and CDR2 SFDVKD. This CDR3 contains 14 residues. The clonotype was recovered from a human donor in good health. Some libraries in this study had Jurkat cell RNA spiked in. Input material: naive CD8+ T cells from blood, with Jurkat cell RNA spiked in. Stated subset: FACS-sorted CD8+CD4-CCR7+CD45RA+ naive T cells. The J gene is TRBJ1-5, the V gene TRBV24-1, with 8 bases that match TRBD1. The CDR3 DNA sequence: TGTGCCACCAGTGGAGGACAGGGCTCTGAGCCCCAGCATTTT. This encodes CATSGGQGSEPQHF.